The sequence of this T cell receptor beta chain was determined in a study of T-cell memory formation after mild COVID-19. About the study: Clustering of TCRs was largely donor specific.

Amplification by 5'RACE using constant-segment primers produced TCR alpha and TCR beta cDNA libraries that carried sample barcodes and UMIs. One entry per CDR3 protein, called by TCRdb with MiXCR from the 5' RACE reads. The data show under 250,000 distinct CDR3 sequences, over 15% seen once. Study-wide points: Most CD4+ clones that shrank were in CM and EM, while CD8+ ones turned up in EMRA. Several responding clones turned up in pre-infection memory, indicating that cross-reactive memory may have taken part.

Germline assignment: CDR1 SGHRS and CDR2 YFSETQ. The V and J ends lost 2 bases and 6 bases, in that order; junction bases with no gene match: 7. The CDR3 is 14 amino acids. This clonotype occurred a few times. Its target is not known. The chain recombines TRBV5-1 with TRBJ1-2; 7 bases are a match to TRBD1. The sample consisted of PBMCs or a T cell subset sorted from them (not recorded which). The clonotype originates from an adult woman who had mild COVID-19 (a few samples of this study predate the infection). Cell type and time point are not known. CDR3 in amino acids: CASSFGETGNGYTF. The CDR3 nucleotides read TGCGCCAGCAGCTTTGGGGAGACAGGGAATGGCTACACCTTC.